These T cell receptor beta chains were read from a single sample in a study of T cells after yellow fever vaccination. TCRdb redid the calling of the 5' RACE reads with MiXCR, one entry per CDR3 protein. The sample yields 300,000 to 400,000 distinct CDR3 sequences, about 8.7% seen once. Sequencing was performed on PBMCs, taken on the day of the first yellow fever vaccination. The receptors originated from a man younger than 30 who received the YFV17D yellow fever vaccine. CDR3s include the opening cysteine and the closing phenylalanine or tryptophan. The order of the fields is D gene, CDR3 length, J gene, V gene, CDR3 protein. A D gene is named only where the DNA matches it firmly.

NA,15,TRBJ2-5,TRBV9,CASSVAPTAIETQYF
TRBD1,16,TRBJ1-6,TRBV6-1,CASSDFLGQGNSPLHF
TRBD2,16,TRBJ2-3,TRBV7-2,CASSSRSGGTTDTQYF
NA,12,TRBJ2-3,TRBV30,CAWGGGADTQYF
NA,14,TRBJ1-3,TRBV29-1,CSVASESSGNTIYF
NA,12,TRBJ2-3,TRBV6-2/TRBV6-3,CASRDPSKAQYF
TRBD2,15,TRBJ2-3,TRBV6-2/TRBV6-3,CASQLAGGRSDTQYF
TRBD1,15,TRBJ1-1,TRBV6-1,CASSTGANLNTEAFF
NA,14,TRBJ1-5,TRBV2,CASSEALRNQPQHF
NA,14,TRBJ1-2,TRBV25-1,CASSEFTSSYGYTF
NA,13,TRBJ1-5,TRBV12-3/TRBV12-4,CASSWSGNQPQHF
TRBD1,18,TRBJ1-5,TRBV14,CASSQRTGADSGNQPQHF
NA,15,TRBJ2-5,TRBV5-1,CASSIGLIRGETQYF
NA,15,TRBJ1-1,TRBV4-1,CASSQVQGKDTEAFF
NA,14,TRBJ2-5,TRBV10-3,CAISGSLFQETQYF
NA,15,TRBJ2-5,TRBV6-2/TRBV6-3,CASSWRRGYKETQYF
TRBD1,17,TRBJ1-2,TRBV7-9,CASSPPHIPGQGNGYTF
NA,12,TRBJ1-2,TRBV24-1,CATSDTRGGYTF
NA,17,TRBJ2-6,TRBV6-2/TRBV6-3,CASRSRAPQRWANVLTF
TRBD1,14,TRBJ1-5,TRBV28,CASSFQGQGRPQHF
NA,16,TRBJ1-2,TRBV4-1,CASSQEVAGGSYGYTF
NA,13,TRBJ1-2,TRBV12-3/TRBV12-4,CASSLTENYGYTF
NA,13,TRBJ1-2,TRBV7-9,CASSSGPHYGYTF
TRBD2,15,TRBJ2-1,TRBV7-2,CASSRGGANYNEQFF
NA,13,TRBJ1-1,TRBV5-1,CASKYSSITEAFF
NA,18,TRBJ1-6,TRBV20-1,CSATLGQLFGQGNSPLHF
TRBD1,16,TRBJ2-1,TRBV5-1,CASSRDTGGSYNEQFF
NA,15,TRBJ2-3,TRBV6-1,CASSPSVGRTDTQYF
TRBD2,17,TRBJ2-3,TRBV7-2,CASSSRTSGGLTDTQYF
NA,13,TRBJ2-2,TRBV6-5,CASSYSVTGELFF
TRBD1,14,TRBJ1-4,TRBV20-1,CSAPYRGTNEKLFF
TRBD1,14,TRBJ1-1,TRBV19,CATIWTGRFTEAFF
NA,13,TRBJ1-6,TRBV10-3,CATYDTYNSPLHF
NA,15,TRBJ2-3,TRBV6-2/TRBV6-3,CASSDETGAGNTQYF
NA,14,TRBJ2-4,TRBV11-1,CASSISGAENIQYF
TRBD2,14,TRBJ2-5,TRBV7-2,CASSPPRGGQTQYF
NA,12,TRBJ2-1,TRBV12-3/TRBV12-4,CASSQLQGKVFF
NA,14,TRBJ1-1,TRBV5-1,CASRIAGTGTEAFF
NA,13,TRBJ1-4,TRBV20-1,CSAPGVVGEKLFF
TRBD2,14,TRBJ2-1,TRBV19,CASSPIAGVNEQFF
NA,16,TRBJ2-6,TRBV5-5,CASSHARLAEANVLTF
TRBD2,18,TRBJ2-1,TRBV6-2/TRBV6-3,CASIPGGGRVKYYNEQFF
TRBD2,15,TRBJ2-1,TRBV5-1,CASSLEGGGYNEQFF
NA,17,TRBJ1-1,TRBV4-1,CASSRGTGTLVYTEAFF
NA,12,TRBJ2-1,TRBV2,CASTVLGNEQFF
NA,14,TRBJ2-7,TRBV7-2,CASSRGPRGYEQYF
TRBD2,14,TRBJ2-5,TRBV20-1,CSARDSSGGETQYF
NA,14,TRBJ1-2,TRBV27,CASRRGGADYGYTF
NA,14,TRBJ1-1,TRBV6-1,CASRGRGVWTEAFF
TRBD2,15,TRBJ2-1,TRBV20-1,CSARDPLAGRNEQFF
NA,11,TRBJ1-4,TRBV20-1,CSATGNEKLFF
TRBD2,15,TRBJ2-3,TRBV19,CASSPGLAVQDTQYF
TRBD1,17,TRBJ1-1,TRBV14,CASSRTPGQGRGTEAFF
NA,13,TRBJ2-5,TRBV3-1,CASSQDIIAAQYF
NA,14,TRBJ1-1,TRBV2,CASSRDIMNTEAFF
TRBD1,15,TRBJ1-5,TRBV28,CASSQPGGGNQPQHF
NA,12,TRBJ2-1,TRBV11-2,CASSTTTYTQFF